These 28 T cell receptor beta chains share one sample of origin, sequenced in a study of OX40 agonist ivuxolimab in advanced cancers. Data came from immunoSEQ multiplex PCR; TCRdb stores just in-frame clones and leaves some out. The sample holds around 99,000 clones, nearly 90% seen once. The sample here was CD4+ or CD8+ T cells sorted from blood, taken in a trial of the OX40 agonist ivuxolimab. The origin of the receptors is an adult with an advanced solid tumor such as melanoma, head and neck, liver or kidney cancer.

This chain uses TRBV11-2 with TRBJ1-5, with TRBD1 identical over 10 bases. CDR1 and CDR2 (germline): SGHAT, FQNNGV. V lost 5 bases and J lost 4; bases outside the gene matches: 5. This CDR3 region has 15 residues. CDR3 coding DNA: TGTGCCAGCAGCGATCCGGGACAGGGGAATCAGCCCCAGCATTTT. Protein: CASSDPGQGNQPQHF. The whole variable domain, filled in from reference TRBV11-2 and TRBJ1-5, reads EAGVAQSPRYKIIEKRQSVAFWCNPISGHATLYWYQQILGQGPKLLIQFQNNGVVDDSQLPKDRFSAERLKGVDSTLKIQPAKLEDSAVYLCASSDPGQGNQPQHFGDGTRLSIL.

The chain has TRBV9 and TRBJ1-1; D remains unclear. The CDR3 consists of 16 residues. Germline V gives CDR1 SGDLS, CDR2 YYNGEE. V lost 0 bases and J 0 bases, leaving 12 bases between the germline ends. In nucleotides, the CDR3 is TGTGCCAGCAGCGTAGGTCCAAGCCCCTTGAACACTGAAGCTTTCTTT. It specifies CASSVGPSPLNTEAFF.

This sequence joins TRBV11-2 and TRBJ2-1, with 9 bases matching TRBD1. The CDR3 has 15 residues. Per germline, CDR1 SGHAT and CDR2 FQNNGV. The V segment lost 3 bases and the J segment 0 bases; nucleotides outside the gene matches: 0. CDR3 DNA sequence: TGTGCCAGCAGCTTGGACAGGGGCTCCTACAATGAGCAGTTCTTC. Translating it yields CASSLDRGSYNEQFF.

The V gene is TRBV5-1, the J gene TRBJ1-2; 7 bases map to TRBD1. V trimming: 1 base; J trimming: 5 bases; junction bases outside the gene matches: 2. This CDR3 spans 13 amino acids. CDR1 and CDR2 from the germline V gene are SGHRS and YFSETQ. The CDR3 is CASSLTGEYGYTF. The CDR3 nucleotides are TGCGCCAGCAGCTTGACAGGGGAATATGGCTACACCTTC.

The chain employs TRBV18 and TRBJ2-1; 7 nucleotides align to TRBD1. The CDR3 runs 20 residues. The V gene's germline CDR1 is KGHSH and CDR2 LQKENI. Trimming cost V 0 bases and J 2 bases; bases outside gene matches: 16. CDR3 residues: CASSPPPGQPIRGPYNEQFF. The CDR3 DNA reads as TGTGCCAGCTCACCACCGCCGGGACAGCCAATAAGGGGGCCCTACAATGAGCAGTTCTTC.

The chain has TRBV28 and TRBJ2-7, with D possibly matching TRBD1 (5 bases). This CDR3 spans 13 amino acids. Germline values: CDR1 MDHEN, CDR2 SYDVKM. V lost 7 bases, J lost 3 bases, and 13 bases lay in between. The CDR3 nucleotides read TGTGCCAGCAATGGCGGCAGGGTCTACGAGCAGTACTTC. Its protein product is CASNGGRVYEQYF.

In its sample, this clone was seen once. The chain couples TRBV6-5 to TRBJ2-5; D is undetermined. With 4 bases removed from V and 1 base from J, the gap between germline ends came to 16 bases. The CDR3 runs 16 residues. CDR1 and CDR2 (germline): MNHEY, SVGAGI. The CDR3 region has the DNA TGTGCCAGCAGTTCCACCCTCGGGCGCTCCCAAGAGACCCAGTACTTC. Its translation: CASSSTLGRSQETQYF.

V is TRBV9 and J is TRBJ2-2; 7 nucleotides match TRBD1. Germline CDR1 and CDR2: SGDLS and YYNGEE. The CDR3 contains 15 residues. The V and J ends lost 2 bases and 1 base, in that order; junction bases with no gene match: 2. The CDR3 DNA reads TGTGCCAGCAGCGTCCGGGACAGGAACACCGGGGAGCTGTTTTTT. It specifies CASSVRDRNTGELFF. Drawing the rest from reference TRBV9 and TRBJ2-2, the complete variable domain is DSGVTQTPKHLITATGQRVTLRCSPRSGDLSVYWYQQSLDQGLQFLIQYYNGEERAKGNILERFSAQQFPDLHSELNLSSLELGDSALYFCASSVRDRNTGELFFGEGSRLTVL.

The V gene is TRBV5-1, the J gene TRBJ1-2; D is uncertain. This CDR3 has 15 amino acids. CDR1 is SGHRS, CDR2 YFSETQ, per germline. V was trimmed by 7 bases and J by 3 bases, leaving 19 bases between them. CDR3 in amino acids: CASGLRLTWDYGYTF. DNA for the CDR3: TGCGCCAGCGGTCTTAGACTAACTTGGGACTATGGCTACACCTTC.

V is TRBV30 and J is TRBJ2-3, with unresolved D. The CDR3 contains 10 residues. Germline assignment: CDR1 GTSNPN and CDR2 SVGIG (reference sequence). The V end lost 5 bases, the J end lost 6 bases, and 6 bases lay between the germline ends. The CDR3 DNA follows: TGTGCCTGGGGTTGGGATACGCAGTATTTT. It encodes CAWGWDTQYF.

V and J are TRBV11-2 and TRBJ1-5; D not certain. Per germline, CDR1 SGHAT and CDR2 FQNNGV. Trimming removed 1 base at V and 4 bases at J, with 5 bases between. The CDR3 has 13 amino acids. Here the CDR3 DNA reads TGTGCCAGCAGCTTAGGCGTGAATCAGCCCCAGCATTTT. It translates to CASSLGVNQPQHF.

The CDR3 loop is CASSRTAGTGGIVGYTF. The CDR3 DNA reads as TGCGCCAGCAGCCGTACGGCCGGGACAGGGGGGATTGTTGGCTACACCTTC. The rearrangement uses TRBV5-1 and TRBJ1-2; TRBD1 matches at 11 bases. This CDR3 has 17 amino acids. Unmatched junction bases numbered 15, after V lost 4 bases and J lost 7 bases. Germline lookup yields CDR1 SGHRS and CDR2 YFSETQ.

The chain employs TRBV7-3 and TRBJ2-2, with 10 bases lining up with TRBD2. The germline V gene encodes CDR1 SGHTA and CDR2 FQGTGA. With 5 bases clipped from V and 4 bases from J, the junction kept 10 bases outside the gene matches. CDR3 length: 17 amino acids. DNA for the CDR3: TGTGCCAGCAGCCGCTCAGCGGGAGGGCCTAGCACCGGGGAGCTGTTTTTT. Translated, it gives CASSRSAGGPSTGELFF.

The chain uses TRBV19 and TRBJ2-7, with TRBD2 as a possible D gene (6 bases). CDR1 and CDR2 from the germline V gene are LNHDA and SQIVND (reference sequence). This CDR3 region has 14 residues. The V and J ends lost 7 bases and 3 bases respectively, with 16 bases between them. CDR3 loop: CASTPGTAYYEQYF. In DNA, the CDR3 is TGTGCCAGTACCCCCGGGACTGCCTACTACGAGCAGTACTTC.

This clone occurred a few times. The rearrangement uses TRBV19 and TRBJ2-3, with D unclear. Trimming shortened V by 0 bases and J by 6 bases, and 10 bases separated the two germline ends. This CDR3 spans 14 amino acids. Germline V gene sequence: CDR1 LNHDA, CDR2 SQIVND (reference sequence). The DNA for the CDR3 is TGTGCCAGTAGTATAGATCTATGGACGGATACGCAGTATTTT. Translating gives CASSIDLWTDTQYF.

This rearrangement joins TRBV15 to TRBJ2-6; D is unresolved. Germline CDR1 and CDR2: LNHNV and YYDKDF (reference sequence). Between the trimmed V and J ends, which lost 0 bases and 0 bases, there was a span of 6 bases. The CDR3 has 16 residues. The CDR3 sequence is CATSREINSGANVLTF. In nucleotides, the CDR3 is TGTGCCACCAGCAGAGAGATCAACTCTGGGGCCAACGTCCTGACTTTC.

This sequence joins TRBV5-1 and TRBJ1-3; TRBD1 agrees at 9 bases. Germline assignment: CDR1 SGHRS and CDR2 YFSETQ. This CDR3 has 16 amino acids. Germline trimming cut 3 bases from V and 2 bases from J; bases unmatched to any gene: 6. The CDR3 DNA follows: TGCGCCAGCAGCTCGACCGGGACAGGGACTGGAAACACCATATATTTT. This codes for CASSSTGTGTGNTIYF.

This clone has just a few counts. This chain uses TRBV9 with TRBJ1-1; no reliable D call. The CDR3 covers 16 residues. CDR1 SGDLS and CDR2 YYNGEE come from the germline V gene. Trimming left V 0 bases short and J 0 bases short, with 12 bases between. The CDR3 bases are TGTGCCAGCAGCGTAGGATCCTCCACGTTGAACACTGAAGCTTTCTTT. Translated: CASSVGSSTLNTEAFF.

The CDR3 nucleotides are TGCAGCGTCGCCGGGGGTAGAGGAGATACGCAGTATTTT. Amino acids: CSVAGGRGDTQYF. The genes are TRBV29-1 and TRBJ2-3; TRBD2 might be the D (6 bases). Germline values: CDR1 SQVTM, CDR2 ANQGSEA. Trimming stripped 6 bases from V and 5 bases from J, with 15 bases between. The CDR3 covers 13 residues.

The chain links TRBV19 to TRBJ2-6; a possible D gene is TRBD1 (5 bases). The CDR3 spans 14 residues. CDR1 LNHDA and CDR2 SQIVND come from the germline V gene (reference sequence). V was pared by 6 bases and J by 4 bases, with 10 bases between. CDR3 amino acids: CASSRVSGANVLTF. CDR3 nucleotides: TGTGCCAGTAGCAGGGTCTCAGGGGCCAACGTCCTGACTTTC. The full variable domain, with the rest looked up from reference TRBV19 and TRBJ2-6, is DGGITQSPKYLFRKEGQNVTLSCEQNLNHDAMYWYRQDPGQGLRLIYYSQIVNDFQKGDIAEGYSVSREKKESFPLTVTSAQKNPTAFYLCASSRVSGANVLTFGAGSRLTVL.

The chain couples TRBV20-1 to TRBJ1-5; D not certain. V was pared by 6 bases and J by 3 bases, with 6 bases between. Germline CDR1 and CDR2: DFQATT and SNEGSKA (reference sequence). There are 11 residues in the CDR3. This CDR3 is CSAIDNQPQHF. The CDR3 region has the DNA TGCAGTGCGATTGACAATCAGCCCCAGCATTTT.

This clone was counted a single time. The chain couples TRBV4-1 to TRBJ2-1, with 10 bases aligning to TRBD2. The junction had 10 bases not matched to a gene; V was cut back by 4 bases and J by 7 bases. The CDR3 covers 16 residues. Germline V gene sequence: CDR1 MGHRA, CDR2 YSYEKL. The DNA for the CDR3 is TGCGCCAGCAGCCCTCTCCCGGGACTAGCGACGAATGAGCAGTTCTTC. Protein product: CASSPLPGLATNEQFF.

This clone was seen a single time. The V call is TRBV11-3, the J call TRBJ2-1; 9 bases map to TRBD2. Unmatched junction bases numbered 7, after V lost 3 bases and J lost 7 bases. The CDR3 length is 15 residues. The germline gives CDR1 SGHNT, CDR2 YENEEA. CDR3 sequence (DNA): TGTGCCAGCAGCTTTAGCGGGGGCCGAGGTAATGAGCAGTTCTTC. Residues: CASSFSGGRGNEQFF.

This rearrangement joins TRBV5-4 to TRBJ2-1, with TRBD2 identical over 12 bases. Losses at the gene ends were 3 bases for V and 3 bases for J; bases not matched to a gene: 7. Germline CDR1 SGHNT, CDR2 YYREEE (reference sequence). The CDR3 runs to 17 residues. CDR3 loop: CASSSRLAGAVYNEQFF. Written as DNA, the CDR3 is TGTGCCAGCAGCTCGAGACTAGCGGGGGCTGTCTACAATGAGCAGTTCTTC. Full variable domain (missing parts from reference TRBV5-4 and TRBJ2-1): ETGVTQSPTHLIKTRGQQVTLRCSSQSGHNTVSWYQQALGQGPQFIFQYYREEENGRGNFPPRFSGLQFPNYSSELNVNALELDDSALYLCASSSRLAGAVYNEQFFGPGTRLTVL.

V and J are TRBV5-4 and TRBJ2-1, with 13 bases matching TRBD2. CDR1 is SGHNT, CDR2 YYREEE, per germline (reference sequence). This CDR3 comprises 16 residues. J gave up 0 bases and V 5 bases, and 2 bases lay outside the gene matches. CDR3 in amino acids: CASRRTSGGSYNEQFF. CDR3 bases: TGTGCCAGCAGGCGGACTAGCGGGGGCTCCTACAATGAGCAGTTCTTC.

This chain links TRBV28 with TRBJ2-5, with TRBD1 matching 7 bases. Germline V lookup: CDR1 MDHEN, CDR2 SYDVKM. The CDR3 contains 14 residues. V lost 4 bases and J lost 5; bases outside the gene matches: 7. The CDR3 sequence: CASSSNRGGETQYF. CDR3 nucleotides: TGTGCCAGCAGTTCAAACAGGGGTGGGGAGACCCAGTACTTC.

This sequence joins TRBV29-1 and TRBJ2-5; possibly TRBD2 for D (6 bases). CDR1 is SQVTM, CDR2 ANQGSEA, per germline. CDR3 length: 13 residues. Trimming removed 4 bases at V and 4 bases at J, with 13 bases between. The CDR3 DNA reads TGCAGCGTTGGGGAGGTATGGGGAGAGACCCAGTACTTC. Amino acids: CSVGEVWGETQYF.

This clone was recorded only once. CDR3 DNA: TGTGCCAGCAGCTCAGGGACTAGCGGGAGCACAGATACGCAGTATTTT. This encodes CASSSGTSGSTDTQYF. V gene TRBV7-9 combines with J gene TRBJ2-3, with 12 bases fitting TRBD2. The germline V gene encodes CDR1 SEHNR and CDR2 FQNEAQ (reference sequence). The CDR3 has 16 residues. V dropped 4 bases and J dropped 0; count of bases not matched to a gene: 2.